These 21 T cell receptor beta chains share one sample of origin, sequenced in a study of blood T cells in healthy people across ages. Primed by a sample-barcoded 5' primer and a J-beta primer mix, a second PCR proceeded for 7 to 11 cycles. TCRdb re-called the 5' RACE reads with MiXCR, one entry per CDR3 protein. The table records about 400,000 distinct CDR3 sequences, about 52% of them present only once. The sequencing input was blood. The receptors come from a man aged 55 to 70 in good health.

The chain has TRBV30 and TRBJ2-3; 11 nucleotides line up with TRBD2. The CDR3 spans 15 residues. V shed 1 base, J shed 4 bases, and the junction held 4 bases outside the gene matches. From germline, CDR1 is GTSNPN and CDR2 SVGIG (reference sequence). CDR3 sequence reads: CAWSGTSGSADTQYF. CDR3 DNA: TGTGCCTGGAGTGGTACTAGCGGGAGCGCAGATACGCAGTATTTT.

As regards this clonotype: This may arise from a read error, as a much more abundant clone is one base away. The rearrangement uses TRBV7-9 and TRBJ2-7; no definite D call. The J call may be faulty, since TRBJ2-1 better matches the DNA end. This CDR3 has 12 amino acids. CDR1 is SEHNR, CDR2 FQNEAQ, per germline (reference sequence). The CDR3 nucleotides read TGTGACAGCAGCTTAGAAAGGGATGAGCAGTTCTTC. It yields the protein CDSSLERDEQFF.

This clonotype has more than one count but fewer than ten. The chain employs TRBV5-1 and TRBJ2-3, with D perhaps matching TRBD1 (6 bases). V lost 6 bases, J lost 2 bases, and 19 bases lay in between. Per germline, CDR1 SGHRS and CDR2 YFSETQ. The length of the CDR3 is 16 residues. In DNA, the CDR3 is TGCGCCAGCAACTTCATAACAGCAGGGGCCACAGATACGCAGTATTTT. Protein product: CASNFITAGATDTQYF.

The V gene is TRBV9, the J gene TRBJ2-1, with 15 bases identical to TRBD2. Germline V lookup: CDR1 SGDLS, CDR2 YYNGEE. This CDR3 contains 16 residues. The V gene end was trimmed by 2 bases and the J gene end by 8 bases; junction bases not matched to a gene: 5. In DNA form, the CDR3 reads TGTGCCAGCAGCGTTGGACTAGCGGGGGGGGGTGATGAGCAGTTCTTC. As protein: CASSVGLAGGGDEQFF.

The chain has TRBV11-1 and TRBJ2-3; 8 positions agree with TRBD2. Germline values: CDR1 SGHAT, CDR2 FQDESV (reference sequence). The CDR3 covers 16 residues. The V segment lost 5 bases and the J segment 0 bases; nucleotides outside the gene matches: 7. The CDR3 nucleotides are TGTGCCAGCAGCGCTGACCTAGCGGGCAGCACAGATACGCAGTATTTT. Translating gives CASSADLAGSTDTQYF.

This clonotype was observed a handful of times. This may come from a read error, since a much larger clone is one base off. The V call is TRBV20-1, the J call TRBJ2-5; D not certain. V lost 3 bases to trimming and J lost 11 bases, with 22 bases between them. CDR3 length equals 14 residues. From germline, CDR1 is DFQATT and CDR2 SNEGSKA (reference sequence). The CDR3 bases are TGCAGTGCTAGCCCCATTCCTACTTACAATGAGCAGTACTTC. This gives the protein CSASPIPTYNEQYF.

This clonotype appeared many times. V and J are TRBV4-3 and TRBJ2-5; no reliable D call. This CDR3 has 15 amino acids. CDR1 and CDR2 (germline): LGHNA, YSLEER. Trimming removed 0 bases from V and 2 bases from J, with 10 bases in between. CDR3: CASSQDLWRQETQYF. The CDR3 DNA sequence: TGCGCCAGCAGCCAAGATCTCTGGCGGCAAGAGACCCAGTACTTC.

In its sample, this clonotype was seen once. This sequence may be a read error, since a much larger clone differs from it by one base. The chain uses TRBV6-2 or TRBV6-3 and TRBJ1-4; 7 nucleotides agree with TRBD1. The junction had 8 bases not matched to a gene; V was cut back by 5 bases and J by 8 bases. Germline V gives CDR1 MNHEY, CDR2 SVGEGT. The CDR3 covers 14 residues. The CDR3 here is CASSAAGTDEKLFF. CDR3 bases: TGTGCCAGCAGTGCCGCCGGGACAGACGAAAAACTGTTTTTT.

The table lists this clonotype with a few counts. The gene calls are TRBV9 and TRBJ2-6; 10 bases map to TRBD2. The length of the CDR3 is 21 residues. Germline assignment: CDR1 SGDLS and CDR2 YYNGEE. The junction had 20 bases not matched to a gene; V was cut back by 3 bases and J by 5 bases. In DNA, the CDR3 is TGTGCCAGCAGCGCATCTCTTCCGGGACTAGCGACGTCTAGTTGGGCCAACGTCCTGACTTTC. The encoded protein is CASSASLPGLATSSWANVLTF.

The genes are TRBV9 and TRBJ2-2; 10 nucleotides match TRBD1. The CDR3 runs 16 residues. The germline gives CDR1 SGDLS, CDR2 YYNGEE. V shed 3 bases, J shed 3 bases, and the junction held 5 bases outside the gene matches. The CDR3: CASSGRQGADTGELFF. Written as DNA, the CDR3 is TGTGCCAGCAGCGGCAGACAGGGGGCCGACACCGGGGAGCTGTTTTTT.

V and J are TRBV2 and TRBJ1-6, with TRBD1 matching 7 bases. The germline gives CDR1 SNHLY, CDR2 FYNNEI. V gave up 5 bases and J gave up 6 bases; unmatched junction bases: 4. CDR3 length equals 14 residues. CDR3 nucleotides: TGTGCCAGCAGTCCGGACAGGCCTAATTCACCCCTCCACTTT. Protein sequence: CASSPDRPNSPLHF.

This chain joins TRBV20-1 and TRBJ1-4, with TRBD1 as a possible D gene (5 bases). V was shortened by 6 bases and J by 5 bases, with 16 bases between the two germline ends. This CDR3 contains 14 residues. Germline assignment: CDR1 DFQATT and CDR2 SNEGSKA (reference sequence). CDR3 sequence (DNA): TGCAGTGCGTCGGGCCACGGGGCAAATGAAAAACTGTTTTTT. Its protein product is CSASGHGANEKLFF.

This clonotype was found once. The limits of the CDR3 on the DNA are not certain, so only TCRdb's listed CDR3 is given. The chain has TRBV29-1 and TRBJ2-1; the D call of TRBD2 is as the table states it, not checked on the DNA. The germline V gene encodes CDR1 SQVTM and CDR2 ANQGSEA. The CDR3 contains 12 residues when both ends are counted. CDR3 residues: CSVGTGTSVSFF.

The chain joins TRBV7-2 to TRBJ1-2; D unclear. This CDR3 contains 14 residues. Germline values: CDR1 SGHTA, CDR2 FQGNSA. Trimming removed 1 base from V and 3 bases from J, with 9 bases in between. CDR3 DNA: TGTGCCAGCAGCTTAGTTCCTGGGGACTATGGCTACACCTTC. Translated, it gives CASSLVPGDYGYTF.

The chain is built from TRBV10-3 and TRBJ2-5, with 8 bases lining up with TRBD1. Per germline, CDR1 ENHRY and CDR2 SYGVKD. The CDR3 is 15 residues long. The V segment lost 5 bases and the J segment 4 bases; nucleotides outside the gene matches: 9. The CDR3 region is CAISPVQGGRETQYF. The DNA for the CDR3 is TGTGCCATCAGTCCAGTACAGGGGGGTCGAGAGACCCAGTACTTC.

The genes are TRBV29-1 and TRBJ2-5; 10 nucleotides line up with TRBD2. This CDR3 has 13 amino acids. Losses at the gene ends were 7 bases for V and 3 bases for J; bases not matched to a gene: 5. Germline V gene sequence: CDR1 SQVTM, CDR2 ANQGSEA. The CDR3 DNA is TGCAGCGGAAATCTAGCGGGGGAAGAGACCCAGTACTTC. Amino acid sequence: CSGNLAGEETQYF.

The gene calls are TRBV5-1 and TRBJ2-3; TRBD2 matches 9 bases. V dropped 5 bases and J dropped 10; count of bases not matched to a gene: 8. CDR3 length equals 13 residues. The V gene's germline CDR1 is SGHRS and CDR2 YFSETQ. Here the CDR3 reads CASSFGGGESQYF. DNA of the CDR3: TGCGCCAGCAGTTTCGGCGGGGGGGAGTCGCAGTATTTT.

The rearrangement joins TRBV14 to TRBJ2-2, with unresolved D. Germline loops: CDR1 SGHDN, CDR2 FVKESK. Trimming shortened V by 2 bases and J by 5 bases, and 9 bases separated the two germline ends. This CDR3 is 14 amino acids long. CDR3 DNA: TGTGCCAGCAGCCAAAATCTCCTGACCGGGGAGCTGTTTTTT. Encoded protein: CASSQNLLTGELFF.

The CDR3 coding sequence is TGCGCCAGCAGCCCTCAGACCCCGACGGTCTATGGCTACACCTTC. Protein: CASSPQTPTVYGYTF. V is TRBV4-3 and J is TRBJ1-2; D call uncertain. Trimming removed 4 bases at V and 4 bases at J, with 16 bases between. The germline V gene encodes CDR1 LGHNA and CDR2 YSLEER. The CDR3 length is 15 residues.

This clonotype was counted a few times. This sequence joins TRBV6-2 or TRBV6-3 and TRBJ2-1; TRBD1 aligns across 9 bases. CDR3 length: 15 amino acids. CDR1 and CDR2 (germline): MNHEY, SVGEGT. The ends lost 4 bases at V and 8 bases at J; junction bases unmatched: 9. The DNA of the CDR3 is TGTGCCAGCAGTTCCCATTTGGACAGGGGTGATGAGCAGTTCTTC. This encodes CASSSHLDRGDEQFF.

As regards this clonotype: With a much larger clone just one base away, this may be a read error. The chain has TRBV4-1 and TRBJ2-1; 7 nucleotides line up with TRBD2. The J call may be wrong; the DNA end is better matched by TRBJ2-7. The CDR3 is made up of 18 amino acids. Germline V lookup: CDR1 MGHRA, CDR2 YSYEKL. The DNA of the CDR3 is TGCGCCAGCAGCCAAGATCGGGGTGGGAGGGCCTCCTACAATGAGCAGTACTTC. Amino acids: CASSQDRGGRASYNEQYF.